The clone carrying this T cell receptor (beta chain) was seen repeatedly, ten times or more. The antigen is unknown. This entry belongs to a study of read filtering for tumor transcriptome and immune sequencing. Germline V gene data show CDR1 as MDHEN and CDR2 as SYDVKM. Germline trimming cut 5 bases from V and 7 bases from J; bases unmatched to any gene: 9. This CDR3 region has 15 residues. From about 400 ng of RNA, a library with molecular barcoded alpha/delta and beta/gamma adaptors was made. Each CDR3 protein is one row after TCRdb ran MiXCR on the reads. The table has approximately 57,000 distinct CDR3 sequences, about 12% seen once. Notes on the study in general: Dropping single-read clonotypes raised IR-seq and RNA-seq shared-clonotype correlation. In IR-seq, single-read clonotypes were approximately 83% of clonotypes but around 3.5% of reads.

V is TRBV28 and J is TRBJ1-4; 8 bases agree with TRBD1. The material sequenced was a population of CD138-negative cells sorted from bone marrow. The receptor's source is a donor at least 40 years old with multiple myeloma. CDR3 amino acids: CASSPLGTGGEKLFF. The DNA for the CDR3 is TGTGCCAGCAGTCCCCTGGGGACAGGAGGTGAAAAACTGTTTTTT. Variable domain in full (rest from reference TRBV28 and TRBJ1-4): DVKVTQSSRYLVKRTGEKVFLECVQDMDHENMFWYRQDPGLGLRLIYFSYDVKMKEKGDIPEGYSVSREKKERFSLILESASTNQTSMYLCASSPLGTGGEKLFFGSGTQLSVL.